The sequence of this T cell receptor (beta chain) was determined in a study of blood T cell repertoires in COVID-19. About the study: Sites in the United States, Italy and Spain provided acute and convalescent COVID-19 samples. PBMCs, B-cell-depleted T cells, or T cells were the source of the cDNA or gDNA that made up the material.

In the authors' methods: Amplified reference gene primers provided the basis for estimating nucleated cell counts. TCRdb's table, derived via immunoSEQ multiplex PCR, lists solely in-frame clones and lacks some. V and J calls and clone size are given by that table; D and trimming were obtained from the DNA. The table lists roughly 80,000 clones, around 89% of them singletons. The CDR3 is made up of 14 amino acids. Germline V lookup: CDR1 MGHDK, CDR2 SYGVNS. V lost 3 bases, J lost 9 bases, and 10 bases stayed unmatched. The gene calls are TRBV25-1 and TRBJ1-1; TRBD1 agrees at 7 bases. This clonotype originated in a woman aged 80 or older with acute or convalescent COVID-19. The source material was peripheral blood. The CDR3 reads CASSDGVWTGKAFF. For the CDR3, the DNA is TGTGCCAGCAGTGACGGAGTTTGGACAGGCAAAGCTTTCTTT.